Presented here are 9 T cell receptor beta chains from one specimen sequenced in a study of blood T cell repertoires in COVID-19. The table came from immunoSEQ multiplex PCR; TCRdb's copy has only in-frame clones and leaves some out. The table includes roughly 300,000 clones, about 86% detected once. The sequencing input was peripheral blood. These receptors were taken from a woman aged 25-40 years with COVID-19, enrolled during active disease.

This chain connects TRBV15 to TRBJ2-1; 7 bases are a match to TRBD1. With V trimmed by 1 base and J by 7 bases, 7 bases remained unmatched. CDR3 length: 15 amino acids. CDR1 LNHNV and CDR2 YYDKDF come from the germline V gene (reference sequence). The CDR3 loop is CATSRGDRALNEQFF. CDR3 nucleotide sequence: TGTGCCACCAGCAGAGGTGACAGGGCCTTGAATGAGCAGTTCTTC.

V is TRBV18 and J is TRBJ2-5; 11 bases are a match to TRBD2. V lost 6 bases and J lost 4; bases outside the gene matches: 13. Germline V gene sequence: CDR1 KGHSH, CDR2 LQKENI. The CDR3 covers 17 residues. CDR3 coding DNA: TGTGCCAGCTCTCATACTCAGACTAGCGGGGTCGGAGAGACCCAGTACTTC. This codes for CASSHTQTSGVGETQYF. Full variable domain (missing parts from reference TRBV18 and TRBJ2-5): NAGVMQNPRHLVRRRGQEARLRCSPMKGHSHVYWYRQLPEEGLKFMVYLQKENIIDESGMPKERFSAEFPKEGPSILRIQQVVRGDSAAYFCASSHTQTSGVGETQYFGPGTRLLVL.

This sequence joins TRBV11-2 and TRBJ2-5; D might be TRBD2 (6 bases). Germline CDR1 SGHAT, CDR2 FQNNGV. V was clipped by 4 bases and J by 3 bases, with 15 bases between them. This CDR3 is built from 15 residues. The CDR3 reads CASSYIGGWEETQYF. The CDR3 DNA reads TGTGCCAGCAGCTACATCGGGGGTTGGGAAGAGACCCAGTACTTC.

The rearrangement joins TRBV6-5 to TRBJ1-2; D might be TRBD1 (5 bases). The CDR3 sequence is 15 residues long. Germline V gives CDR1 MNHEY, CDR2 SVGAGI. The V gene lost 1 base and the J gene lost 6 bases, with 15 bases spanning the gap. In DNA form, the CDR3 reads TGTGCCAGCAGTTACTTTCTCGACAGCATGAATGGCTACACCTTC. This gives the protein CASSYFLDSMNGYTF.

The chain uses TRBV2 and TRBJ1-5; D might be TRBD1 (5 bases). Germline V gene lookup returns CDR1 SNHLY and CDR2 FYNNEI. V was shortened by 7 bases and J by 5 bases, with 18 bases between the two germline ends. CDR3 length: 15 residues. The CDR3 coding sequence is TGTGCCAGCATCGGGGGGGTTGTTTTGGATCAGCCCCAGCATTTT. Residues: CASIGGVVLDQPQHF.

This clone was seen ten or more times. This chain uses TRBV11-2 with TRBJ2-7, with 7 bases lining up with TRBD1. This CDR3 region has 14 residues. CDR1 and CDR2 from the germline V gene are SGHAT and FQNNGV. V lost 0 bases and J lost 3; bases outside the gene matches: 2. The CDR3 reads CASSLEAGGYEQYF. CDR3 coding DNA: TGTGCCAGCAGCTTAGAGGCAGGGGGCTACGAGCAGTACTTC.

This clone was picked up one time. V gene TRBV11-2 combines with J gene TRBJ2-5; TRBD2 matches 8 bases. The germline CDR1 and CDR2 sequences are SGHAT and FQNNGV. The CDR3 length is 16 residues. The V segment lost 5 bases and the J segment 5 bases; nucleotides outside the gene matches: 13. This CDR3 reads CASSPWLAGSEETQYF. CDR3 in DNA: TGTGCCAGCAGCCCTTGGTTAGCGGGGTCCGAGGAGACCCAGTACTTC.

This sequence joins TRBV9 and TRBJ2-3, with a tentative D call TRBD2 (6 bases). The CDR3 consists of 16 residues. The germline V and J ends were trimmed by 0 bases and 6 bases, with 17 bases remaining between them. CDR1 SGDLS and CDR2 YYNGEE come from the germline V gene. This CDR3 reads CASSVVQRASADTQYF. For the CDR3, the DNA is TGTGCCAGCAGCGTAGTTCAGCGGGCCTCTGCTGATACGCAGTATTTT.

This sequence joins TRBV27 and TRBJ2-5; TRBD2 matches 14 bases. Trimming took 5 bases from V and 5 from J; bases not matched to a gene: 10. The CDR3 contains 17 residues. Germline CDR1 MNHEY, CDR2 SMNVEV (reference sequence). CDR3 residues: CASSPPGLAGARETQYF. As DNA, the CDR3 is TGTGCCAGCAGTCCACCGGGACTAGCGGGGGCCCGGGAGACCCAGTACTTC.